This T cell receptor (beta chain) was sequenced for a study of regulatory T cells in long-lasting Graves disease. Study background: Persistent cases took antithyroid drugs over 5 years and stayed TSH receptor antibody positive. General observations from the study: The persistent group shared 2,741 public clonotypes, more than the 966 shared by new patients.

Note on this clonotype: Its antigen is not known.

Trimming pared 1 base from V and 1 base from J, leaving 8 bases between. CDR3 length equals 15 residues. Germline CDR1 reads SGHTA; CDR2 reads FQGNSA. According to the study, TCR beta libraries were built with iRepertoire HTBI primers and CDR3-region Arm-PCR. In the study's own analysis: Identification across samples found fewer than 65 TRBV and around 15 TRBJ segments. TCRdb used MiXCR to reprocess the multiplex PCR reads, holding one entry per CDR3 protein. The V and J calls shown here were made by TCRdb, not taken from the authors' results. Among fewer than 550,000 distinct CDR3 sequences listed, 20% to 25% were seen once. The time point denotes: persistent/refractory GD, antithyroid drugs over 5 years with positive TRAb. PBMC RNA was the source of the TCR library.

The source material was peripheral blood mononuclear cells (PBMCs), sampled when the disease was refractory, from a patient treated with antithyroid drugs. The receptor was isolated from a female donor with Graves disease. The V call is TRBV7-2, the J call TRBJ2-4; D is unclear. In DNA form, the CDR3 reads TGTGCCAGCAGCTTAGTTCTGGGGGCCAAAAACATTCAGTACTTC. This encodes CASSLVLGAKNIQYF.